The clone carrying this T cell receptor beta chain was seen once. Its antigen is as yet unknown. This sample was taken from a study of blood T cells in healthy people across ages. On the study more broadly: T cells yielded about one barcoded beta molecule per two cells through template switching. Study-wide points: Age advanced and TCR beta diversity per million T cells fell, roughly linearly.

Germline V gene sequence: CDR1 DFQATT, CDR2 SNEGSKA (reference sequence). Trimming removed 3 bases from V and 7 bases from J; junction bases left unmatched: 5. The CDR3 totals 13 residues. Using a J-beta primer mix together with a sample-barcoded 5' primer, a second PCR was run for about 6 to 11 cycles. Each cDNA was tagged by a template-switch adaptor containing 12 random nucleotides. From the 5' RACE reads, TCRdb called clonotypes with MiXCR, one entry per CDR3 protein. This table holds about 1.5 million distinct CDR3 sequences, 35% to 45% found once. The TCR originated in a woman in her late teens or twenties in good health. The chain has TRBV20-1 and TRBJ2-1; 8 bases map to TRBD2. Material: blood. The CDR3 region has the DNA TGCAGTGCTAGCGGGGGGGAGGGGAATGAGCAGTTCTTC. The encoded protein is CSASGGEGNEQFF.